The entry below describes one T cell receptor beta chain. Its target is unknown. Time point noted: week 11, during vaccination. Vaccination used 300 ug of mutant IDH1 20-mer peptide per dose, with topical imiquimod. Each astrocytoma in the donors was new, WHO grade 3 or 4, IDH1-mutant and ATRX-lost. The source of the sample is a study of a mutant IDH1 vaccine in newly diagnosed glioma. Study information: The patients received vaccinations eight times, in weeks 1, 3, 5, 7, 11, 15, 19 and 23. Males made up approximately 60% and females about 40% of treated patients, whose mean age was approximately 44 years. Patients previously underwent radiotherapy, temozolomide, or both, and most underwent both.

The repertoire was sequenced with immunoSEQ multiplex PCR; TCRdb's copy has only in-frame clones and lacks some. The data contain roughly 70,000 clones, 84% of them singletons. The sample was PBMCs, taken from a glioma patient whose treatment included an IDH1 peptide vaccine. The sequence was obtained from a woman between 45 and 60 years old with glioma.

The CDR3 region has the DNA TGTGCCAGCAGCTTGGGGGGAGACTATGGCTACACCTTC. Translation gives CASSLGGDYGYTF. This rearrangement joins TRBV5-6 to TRBJ1-2; D unclear. Germline CDR1 and CDR2: SGHDT and YYEEEE. Deletions cut 0 bases from V and 3 bases from J, with 6 bases between. This CDR3 contains 13 residues.